This T cell receptor (beta chain) was recorded in a study of blood T cell repertoires in COVID-19. Study background: Italy, Spain and the United States were the sources of the convalescent and acute COVID-19 samples.

The CDR3 length is 16 residues. J lost 9 bases, V lost 2 bases, and 6 bases had no gene match. Germline CDR1 ENHRY, CDR2 SYGVKD. Assay used: immunoSEQ multiplex PCR; TCRdb lists only in-frame clones, some missing. The repertoire has more than 100,000 clones, 71% of them found once; the top ten carry more than 0.65%. The chain combines TRBV10-3 with TRBJ2-1; 14 nucleotides agree with TRBD2. This sequence originates from a human donor with acute or convalescent COVID-19. The donor label of this sample is uncertain. Sequences were obtained from peripheral blood. In nucleotides, the CDR3 is TGTGCCATCAGTGAGGGGGCGACTAGCGGGGGGGCTGAGCAGTTCTTC. Translated, it gives CAISEGATSGGAEQFF.